Listed below are T cell receptor beta chains from one sample, sequenced in a study of PD-L1 blockade in urothelial cancer. Measured with immunoSEQ multiplex PCR; TCRdb has only the in-frame clones, and not every one. Of fewer than 45,000 clones detected, roughly 80% appear once; the ten largest clones hold roughly 7.1%. The starting material was PBMCs, obtained around atezolizumab (anti-PD-L1) treatment. All receptors derive from a man aged 60 to 69 with urothelial cancer. CDR3s include the opening cysteine and the closing phenylalanine or tryptophan. Fields, in order: D gene, J gene, V gene, clone size, CDR3 DNA, CDR3 protein. The D gene is left open where the match is weak. Clone size appears in some rows only: once, few, many, or a class for an expanded clone.

d_gene: TRBD2
j_gene: TRBJ2-7
v_gene: TRBV28
abundance: medium-sized
CDR3nt: TGTGCCAGCAGTTTATACACTAGCGGGGCAAACTACGAGCAGTACTTC
CDR3aa: CASSLYTSGANYEQYF

d_gene: TRBD2
j_gene: TRBJ2-3
v_gene: TRBV5-1
abundance: -
CDR3nt: TGCGCCAGCAGCCCTGGACTAGCGGGGTCGGATACGCAGTATTTT
CDR3aa: CASSPGLAGSDTQYF

d_gene: TRBD2
j_gene: TRBJ2-1
v_gene: TRBV28
abundance: -
CDR3nt: TGTGCCAGCAGTAAAATTAGCGGGGGGGCATATGAGCAGTTCTTC
CDR3aa: CASSKISGGAYEQFF

d_gene: -
j_gene: TRBJ2-6
v_gene: TRBV5-1
abundance: -
CDR3nt: TGCGCCAGCAGCCCGGACATCTCTGGGGCCAACGTCCTGACTTTC
CDR3aa: CASSPDISGANVLTF

d_gene: TRBD1
j_gene: TRBJ1-6
v_gene: TRBV2
abundance: -
CDR3nt: TGTGCCAGCAGTGATAAACAGGGGAATTTAGATTCACCCCTCCACTTT
CDR3aa: CASSDKQGNLDSPLHF

d_gene: TRBD1
j_gene: TRBJ1-5
v_gene: TRBV19
abundance: -
CDR3nt: TGTGCCAGTAGCCCGACAGGGGATAGCAATCAGCCCCAGCATTTT
CDR3aa: CASSPTGDSNQPQHF

d_gene: -
j_gene: TRBJ2-2
v_gene: TRBV6-1
abundance: -
CDR3nt: TGTGCCAGCAGTGCCACTACCGACACCGGGGAGCTGTTTTTT
CDR3aa: CASSATTDTGELFF

d_gene: TRBD1
j_gene: TRBJ2-2
v_gene: TRBV10-3
abundance: -
CDR3nt: TGTGCCATCAGTGAGTTCGGACAGGGGGACACCGGGGAGCTGTTTTTT
CDR3aa: CAISEFGQGDTGELFF

d_gene: TRBD2
j_gene: TRBJ2-1
v_gene: TRBV19
abundance: -
CDR3nt: TGTGCCAGTAGCTCCGGGGGACTAGCGAGGAATGAGCAGTTCTTC
CDR3aa: CASSSGGLARNEQFF

d_gene: -
j_gene: TRBJ2-5
v_gene: TRBV28
abundance: -
CDR3nt: TGTGCCAGCAGCTCCGGCGGGGAAGAGACCCAGTACTTC
CDR3aa: CASSSGGEETQYF

d_gene: TRBD1
j_gene: TRBJ2-2
v_gene: TRBV5-1
abundance: -
CDR3nt: TGCGCCAGCAGCTTGCGTCCAGGGGGTAATGCCGGGGAGCTGTTTTTT
CDR3aa: CASSLRPGGNAGELFF

d_gene: -
j_gene: TRBJ1-5
v_gene: TRBV28
abundance: -
CDR3nt: TGTGCCAGCAGCCTAAGGTCGGGAGGGGATCAGCCCCAGCATTTT
CDR3aa: CASSLRSGGDQPQHF